These 27 T cell receptor beta chains share one sample of origin, sequenced in a study of blood T cell repertoires in COVID-19. Only in-frame clones appear in the TCRdb table, and some are missing; sequencing was by immunoSEQ multiplex PCR. Of approximately 180,000 clones in the sample, over 70% were seen once. The sequenced sample consisted of peripheral blood. These receptors came from a woman between 40 and 55 years old with COVID-19, enrolled during active disease.

This chain joins TRBV7-6 and TRBJ2-7, with 7 bases identical to TRBD1. Germline lookup yields CDR1 SGHVS and CDR2 FNYEAQ. Trimming removed 5 bases from V and 10 bases from J; junction bases left unmatched: 11. The CDR3 covers 13 residues. The CDR3, as DNA: TGTGCCAGCAGCCTAGGGGGCAACGGCGATCAGTACTTC. It encodes CASSLGGNGDQYF.

This clone was counted a few times. The chain links TRBV10-1 to TRBJ2-3; D is perhaps TRBD2 (7 bases). There are 14 residues in the CDR3. Germline V CDR1 and CDR2: WNHNN, SYGVQD (reference sequence). Trimming shortened V by 4 bases and J by 6 bases, and 14 bases separated the two germline ends. The CDR3 loop reads CASSALRGADTQYF. CDR3 nucleotides: TGCGCCAGCAGTGCCCTCCGGGGGGCCGATACGCAGTATTTT.

The rearrangement uses TRBV5-6 and TRBJ2-4; 9 bases line up with TRBD2. Looked up from germline, CDR1 is SGHDT and CDR2 is YYEEEE. V lost 1 base to trimming and J lost 1 base; unmatched junction nucleotides: 9. CDR3 length equals 18 residues. CDR3 sequence: CASSLWREGLSAKNIQYF. Written as DNA, the CDR3 is TGTGCCAGCAGCTTGTGGCGGGAGGGCCTGTCGGCCAAAAACATTCAGTACTTC.

The J gene is TRBJ1-2, the V gene TRBV7-3; D gene ambiguous. Per germline, CDR1 SGHTA and CDR2 FQGTGA. The CDR3 has 17 amino acids. Deletions cut 8 bases from V and 3 bases from J, with 25 bases between. The CDR3 loop reads CASGRYGVLTGDYGYTF. The CDR3 DNA sequence: TGTGCCAGCGGGAGGTACGGAGTTTTAACTGGGGACTATGGCTACACCTTC.

The CDR3 DNA reads as TGTGCCAGCAATGAGGCGGTAGATACGCAGTATTTT. The encoded protein is CASNEAVDTQYF. The chain couples TRBV7-9 to TRBJ2-3; D remains ambiguous. CDR3 size: 12 residues. V lost 7 bases to trimming and J lost 5 bases, with 10 bases between them. Germline CDR1 and CDR2: SEHNR and FQNEAQ (reference sequence).

This chain links TRBV9 with TRBJ1-1; D is ambiguous. CDR1 is SGDLS, CDR2 YYNGEE, per germline. This CDR3 has 13 residues. Trimming cost V 1 base and J 4 bases, with 8 bases left between them. The CDR3 spells CASSVSLATEAFF. The CDR3 region has the DNA TGTGCCAGCAGCGTATCGCTGGCCACTGAAGCTTTCTTT. The entire variable domain, with the rest obtained from reference TRBV9 and TRBJ1-1, is as follows: DSGVTQTPKHLITATGQRVTLRCSPRSGDLSVYWYQQSLDQGLQFLIQYYNGEERAKGNILERFSAQQFPDLHSELNLSSLELGDSALYFCASSVSLATEAFFGQGTRLTVV.

The chain employs TRBV23-1 and TRBJ1-2; 8 positions match TRBD1. TRBV23-1 is treated as an ORF (open reading frame) with a function not yet certain. This CDR3 is 16 amino acids long. Losses at the gene ends were 3 bases for V and 4 bases for J; bases not matched to a gene: 10. CDR3 in amino acids: CASSHQTRTGPYGYTF. As DNA, the CDR3 is TGCGCCAGCAGTCACCAAACCCGGACAGGGCCCTATGGCTACACCTTC.

J is TRBJ1-1 and V is TRBV27; D is possibly TRBD1 (5 bases). This CDR3 has 13 amino acids. CDR1 is MNHEY, CDR2 SMNVEV, per germline (reference sequence). V lost 1 base and J 5 bases, leaving 8 bases between the germline ends. The CDR3 sequence is CASSLFRATEAFF. CDR3 nucleotide sequence: TGTGCCAGCAGTTTATTCAGGGCGACTGAAGCTTTCTTT.

The chain joins TRBV6-5 to TRBJ2-6; TRBD2 might be the D (5 bases). Germline CDR1 reads MNHEY; CDR2 reads SVGAGI. The CDR3 runs to 16 residues. V lost 0 bases, J lost 0 bases, and 6 bases lay in between. The CDR3 sequence: CASSYSSGSGANVLTF. CDR3 DNA: TGTGCCAGCAGTTACTCGAGCGGCTCTGGGGCCAACGTCCTGACTTTC.

CDR3 sequence reads: CASSLASQTSYEQYF. The CDR3 DNA is TGCGCCAGCAGCTTGGCTAGCCAGACTTCCTACGAGCAGTACTTC. V and J are TRBV5-1 and TRBJ2-7; tentative D call: TRBD2 (5 bases). Trimming stripped 0 bases from V and 1 base from J, with 11 bases between. The CDR3 covers 15 residues. Germline-derived CDR1 and CDR2 are SGHRS and YFSETQ.

J is TRBJ1-2 and V is TRBV6-5; a possible D gene is TRBD1 (6 bases). CDR1 is MNHEY and CDR2 is SVGAGI in the germline V gene. This CDR3 is built from 13 residues. Trimming stripped 6 bases from V and 4 bases from J, with 12 bases between. The CDR3 nucleotides read TGTGCCAGCAGAGAGGACAGTTTCTATGGCTACACCTTC. This sequence encodes CASREDSFYGYTF.

This sequence joins TRBV19 and TRBJ1-5; D may be TRBD1 (5 bases). With 4 bases removed from V and 5 bases from J, the gap between germline ends came to 15 bases. Germline V gene lookup returns CDR1 LNHDA and CDR2 SQIVND (reference sequence). The CDR3 length is 15 residues. CDR3 coding DNA: TGTGCCAGTAGTAAGGACAACCTCGGAGATCAGCCCCAGCATTTT. Protein sequence: CASSKDNLGDQPQHF.

Comments on this clone: An end of the junction does not agree with germline; a read error may underlie this. The CDR3 region is CATSRGQGLAGHRGAVF. The CDR3 nucleotides read TGTGCCACCAGCAGAGGTCAAGGACTAGCGGGGCACCGGGGAGCTGTTTTT. This chain links TRBV15 with TRBJ2-2, with 12 bases lining up with TRBD2. CDR1 is LNHNV, CDR2 YYDKDF, per germline (reference sequence). The CDR3 consists of 17 residues.

As DNA, the CDR3 is TGTGCCAGCAGCGAGGGTAGCGGGTTCCCTTATTCCGGGGAGCTGTTTTTT. Its translation is CASSEGSGFPYSGELFF. The chain joins TRBV9 to TRBJ2-2; 7 bases are a match to TRBD2. Germline values: CDR1 SGDLS, CDR2 YYNGEE. V lost 3 bases and J lost 6; bases outside the gene matches: 14. The CDR3 is 17 amino acids.

V is TRBV7-9 and J is TRBJ2-7; a possible D gene is TRBD1 (6 bases). CDR1 and CDR2 from the germline V gene are SEHNR and FQNEAQ (reference sequence). The length of the CDR3 is 12 residues. The V end lost 6 bases, the J end lost 1 base, and 7 bases lay between the germline ends. CDR3 protein: CASSGQSYEQYF. In DNA form, the CDR3 reads TGTGCCAGCAGTGGACAGTCCTACGAGCAGTACTTC.

The chain is built from TRBV19 and TRBJ2-7; 10 bases map to TRBD1. This CDR3 is 14 amino acids long. J was trimmed by 3 bases and V by 5 bases; bases with no gene match: 4. Looked up from germline, CDR1 is LNHDA and CDR2 is SQIVND (reference sequence). The CDR3 DNA reads as TGTGCCAGTAGTTCCCGGACAGGGGGCTACGAGCAGTACTTC. It is translated as CASSSRTGGYEQYF.

The genes are TRBV19 and TRBJ1-2; weak D call: TRBD1 (6 bases). V was trimmed by 3 bases and J by 6 bases, leaving 11 bases between them. Looked up from germline, CDR1 is LNHDA and CDR2 is SQIVND (reference sequence). The CDR3 has 13 amino acids. This CDR3 is CASSIDRTDGYTF. CDR3 bases: TGTGCCAGTAGTATTGACAGGACCGATGGCTACACCTTC.

The chain recombines TRBV7-6 with TRBJ2-3, with 12 bases identical to TRBD2. This CDR3 has 15 amino acids. The germline V gene has CDR1 SGHVS and CDR2 FNYEAQ. V was pared by 6 bases and J by 1 base, with 2 bases of the junction left unmatched. CDR3 nucleotides: TGTGCCAGCAGGACTAGCGGGGGCCGCACAGATACGCAGTATTTT. Its translation is CASRTSGGRTDTQYF.

Here the CDR3 DNA reads TGTGCCAGCAGCTCTGGGGGGAGGATAAGTGGCTACACCTTC. Encoded protein: CASSSGGRISGYTF. V usage is TRBV11-2 and J usage is TRBJ1-2; TRBD1 is a possible D gene (5 bases). The CDR3 totals 14 residues. Germline CDR1 is SGHAT and CDR2 is FQNNGV. Trimming stripped 4 bases from V and 7 bases from J, with 16 bases between. Full variable domain (missing parts from reference TRBV11-2 and TRBJ1-2): EAGVAQSPRYKIIEKRQSVAFWCNPISGHATLYWYQQILGQGPKLLIQFQNNGVVDDSQLPKDRFSAERLKGVDSTLKIQPAKLEDSAVYLCASSSGGRISGYTFGSGTRLTVV.

V gene TRBV5-4 combines with J gene TRBJ1-3, with unresolved D. With 0 bases removed from V and 5 bases from J, the gap between germline ends came to 9 bases. The CDR3 is 14 amino acids. Germline V gives CDR1 SGHNT, CDR2 YYREEE (reference sequence). In DNA form, the CDR3 reads TGTGCCAGCAGCTTGGAGGCGGATCGAAACACCATATATTTT. Amino acid sequence: CASSLEADRNTIYF.

The chain carries TRBV6-5 and TRBJ1-2; D is ambiguous. Germline V gene sequence: CDR1 MNHEY, CDR2 SVGAGI. The ends were cut back, 5 bases at V and 7 bases at J, with 11 bases in the middle. This CDR3 region has 12 residues. CDR3 loop: CASSPGGIGYTF. In DNA form, the CDR3 reads TGTGCCAGCAGTCCCGGAGGGATTGGCTACACCTTC.

The V gene is TRBV28, the J gene TRBJ2-5, with TRBD1 matching over 11 bases. CDR1 is MDHEN, CDR2 SYDVKM, per germline. After removal of 4 bases from V and 5 bases from J, the junction contained 6 bases not matched to a gene. The CDR3 runs to 15 residues. The CDR3 DNA reads TGTGCCAGCAGTTCGCGGACAGGGGGCGTGGAGACCCAGTACTTC. Its protein product is CASSSRTGGVETQYF.

The DNA for the CDR3 is TGCGCCAGCAGCTTGGCCGGACTAGCGGGGAACAATGAGCAGTTCTTC. Its protein is CASSLAGLAGNNEQFF. This chain uses TRBV5-1 with TRBJ2-1, with 12 bases lining up with TRBD2. The trim removed 0 bases at V and 5 bases at J, leaving 3 bases unmatched. Germline CDR1 SGHRS, CDR2 YFSETQ. There are 16 residues in the CDR3.

This chain connects TRBV18 to TRBJ2-1, with D possibly TRBD1 on 5 matching bases. The CDR3 sequence is 15 residues long. Germline CDR1 KGHSH, CDR2 LQKENI. Trimming left V 2 bases short and J 2 bases short, with 10 bases between. CDR3 coding DNA: TGTGCCAGCTCACCAGGACACTCCCCCTACAATGAGCAGTTCTTC. This codes for CASSPGHSPYNEQFF.

This chain connects TRBV21-1 to TRBJ2-7; TRBD1, the D gene given by the table, was not confirmed from the DNA. TRBV21-1 is a pseudogene. The CDR3 loop spans 20 amino acids. The CDR3 loop reads CASSKVHHRDRGFSSYEQYF. The CDR3 nucleotides are TGTGCCAGCAGCAAAGTTCATCACCGGGACAGGGGGTTTAGCTCCTACGAGCAGTACTTC.

This clone was recorded only once. The J gene is TRBJ2-2, the V gene TRBV7-9, with 10 bases matching TRBD1. There are 15 residues in the CDR3. Looked up from germline, CDR1 is SEHNR and CDR2 is FQNEAQ (reference sequence). After removal of 5 bases from V and 6 bases from J, the junction contained 6 bases not matched to a gene. The CDR3 DNA reads as TGTGCCAGCAGCCTAGGACAGGGGGTCGCCGGGGAGCTGTTTTTT. This sequence encodes CASSLGQGVAGELFF.

The chain recombines TRBV19 with TRBJ2-7; D remains unclear. Per the germline V gene, CDR1 is LNHDA and CDR2 is SQIVND (reference sequence). With 4 bases removed from V and 1 base from J, the gap between germline ends came to 8 bases. The CDR3 extends over 13 amino acids. The CDR3 here is CASSTVPSYEQYF. In DNA, the CDR3 is TGTGCCAGTAGTACCGTCCCGTCCTACGAGCAGTACTTC. The whole variable domain, filled in from reference TRBV19 and TRBJ2-7, reads DGGITQSPKYLFRKEGQNVTLSCEQNLNHDAMYWYRQDPGQGLRLIYYSQIVNDFQKGDIAEGYSVSREKKESFPLTVTSAQKNPTAFYLCASSTVPSYEQYFGPGTRLTVT.